The 18 T cell receptor beta chains below were found in one sample sequenced in a study of T cell changes during pregnancy in multiple sclerosis. The protocol was immunoSEQ multiplex PCR, while the TCRdb copy is restricted to in-frame clones and leaves out a portion. The table records under 60,000 clones, roughly 92% of them present only once. This sample comprised CD4+ T cells from peripheral blood mononuclear cells, obtained in the second trimester of pregnancy. The receptors stem from a female donor in good health, enrolled as a control in a pregnancy study.

The genes are TRBV18 and TRBJ1-2; tentative D call: TRBD1 (5 bases). The CDR3 has 12 residues. The V gene's germline CDR1 is KGHSH and CDR2 LQKENI. The germline V and J ends were trimmed by 5 bases and 5 bases, with 9 bases remaining between them. CDR3 bases: TGTGCCAGCTCAATGGGGGGATATGGCTACACCTTC. Residues: CASSMGGYGYTF.

The chain uses TRBV28 and TRBJ1-5; D gene ambiguous. The CDR3 extends over 13 amino acids. Germline lookup yields CDR1 MDHEN and CDR2 SYDVKM. In nucleotides, the CDR3 is TGTGCAGAAGGGAGGTCTTGGAATCAGCCCCAGCATTTT. Encoded protein: CAEGRSWNQPQHF.

The chain is built from TRBV20-1 and TRBJ1-3; D is undetermined. V lost 5 bases to trimming and J lost 8 bases, with 10 bases between them. Germline CDR1 reads DFQATT; CDR2 reads SNEGSKA (reference sequence). CDR3 length equals 11 residues. The CDR3 here is CSAPRADTIYF. The CDR3 DNA reads TGCAGTGCTCCCCGAGCGGACACCATATATTTT.

The chain links TRBV14 to TRBJ2-5, with 9 bases identical to TRBD1. CDR1 SGHDN and CDR2 FVKESK come from the germline V gene. The trim removed 5 bases at V and 5 bases at J, leaving 12 bases unmatched. The CDR3 covers 16 residues. In nucleotides, the CDR3 is TGTGCCAGCAGCGCAACAGGGGGCATCGTTGGGGAGACCCAGTACTTC. This encodes CASSATGGIVGETQYF.

The rearrangement links TRBV7-8 to TRBJ1-2; TRBD1 matches 8 bases. V lost 5 bases, J lost 1 base, and 12 bases stayed unmatched. CDR1 is SGHVS and CDR2 is FQNEAQ in the germline V gene. The CDR3 length is 17 residues. The CDR3 is CASSTDRAPSFNYGYTF. Here the CDR3 DNA reads TGTGCCAGCAGCACGGACAGGGCCCCTTCCTTTAACTATGGCTACACCTTC. The entire variable domain, with the rest obtained from reference TRBV7-8 and TRBJ1-2, is as follows: GAGVSQSPRYKVAKRGQDVALRCDPISGHVSLFWYQQALGQGPEFLTYFQNEAQLDKSGLPSDRFFAERPEGSVSTLKIQRTQQEDSAVYLCASSTDRAPSFNYGYTFGSGTRLTVV.

The gene calls are TRBV7-3 and TRBJ1-1; possible D gene TRBD1, 6 bases. From germline, CDR1 is SGHTA and CDR2 FQGTGA. This CDR3 is built from 13 residues. V lost 8 bases and J 3 bases, leaving 13 bases between the germline ends. CDR3 in DNA: TGTGCCAGCTCCCGGGACATCGACACTGAAGCTTTCTTT. Translation: CASSRDIDTEAFF.

This chain connects TRBV9 to TRBJ1-5; no reliable D call. The CDR3 has 15 amino acids. The V gene's germline CDR1 is SGDLS and CDR2 YYNGEE. Deletions cut 4 bases from V and 1 base from J, with 12 bases between. CDR3: CASSRGPESNQPQHF. CDR3 bases: TGTGCCAGCAGCCGAGGTCCCGAGAGCAATCAGCCCCAGCATTTT. Combining the CDR3 with reference TRBV9 and TRBJ1-5 gives the whole variable domain DSGVTQTPKHLITATGQRVTLRCSPRSGDLSVYWYQQSLDQGLQFLIQYYNGEERAKGNILERFSAQQFPDLHSELNLSSLELGDSALYFCASSRGPESNQPQHFGDGTRLSIL.

The genes are TRBV15 and TRBJ1-6; D perhaps matches TRBD1 (6 bases). The CDR3 totals 16 residues. V was pared by 1 base and J by 10 bases, with 17 bases between. Germline-derived CDR1 and CDR2 are LNHNV and YYDKDF (reference sequence). CDR3 protein: CATSRGFTGMRSPLHF. CDR3 bases: TGTGCCACCAGCAGAGGGTTCACAGGGATGCGCTCACCCCTCCACTTT.

The chain uses TRBV7-8 and TRBJ2-1; TRBD2 agrees at 11 bases. The CDR3 is made up of 18 amino acids. V shed 5 bases, J shed 7 bases, and the junction held 16 bases outside the gene matches. Germline V gene data show CDR1 as SGHVS and CDR2 as FQNEAQ. For the CDR3, the DNA is TGTGCCAGCAGCCCCTCTAGGCTACTAGCGGGGGTAGGAAATGAGCAGTTCTTC. Its protein is CASSPSRLLAGVGNEQFF.

In this sample, this clone turned up a few times. V and J are TRBV18 and TRBJ2-7, with D perhaps matching TRBD2 (5 bases). The ends were cut back, 5 bases at V and 7 bases at J, with 15 bases in the middle. The length of the CDR3 is 13 residues. Germline CDR1 KGHSH, CDR2 LQKENI. CDR3 region: CASSRSSGGEQYF. The DNA for the CDR3 is TGTGCCAGCTCAAGGTCCTCGGGCGGGGAGCAGTACTTC.

The chain uses TRBV5-5 and TRBJ2-2; possibly TRBD2 for D (6 bases). CDR1 is SGHKS, CDR2 YYEKEE, per germline (reference sequence). V shed 4 bases and J shed 2 bases, with 21 bases lying between them. The CDR3 loop spans 18 amino acids. Here the CDR3 DNA reads TGTGCCAGCAGCCTCCGGGGAGGACGACTAACCAACACCGGGGAGCTGTTTTTT. Residues: CASSLRGGRLTNTGELFF.

The chain combines TRBV13 with TRBJ2-5, with 7 bases matching TRBD1. With V trimmed by 4 bases and J by 1 base, 12 bases remained unmatched. CDR3 length: 17 residues. Germline V gene sequence: CDR1 PRHDT, CDR2 FYEKMQ (reference sequence). DNA for the CDR3: TGTGCCAGCAGCTACTTAAGGGGGACAGCCGCCCAAGAGACCCAGTACTTC. Protein product: CASSYLRGTAAQETQYF.

This chain uses TRBV19 with TRBJ1-3; a weak D match, TRBD1 (6 bases). The V end was cut by 6 bases, the J end by 3 bases, with 12 bases between. The CDR3 covers 14 residues. In germline, CDR1 is LNHDA, CDR2 SQIVND (reference sequence). CDR3 region: CASSTQGSGNTIYF. As DNA, the CDR3 is TGTGCCAGTAGCACACAGGGTAGTGGAAACACCATATATTTT. The whole variable domain, filled in from reference TRBV19 and TRBJ1-3, reads DGGITQSPKYLFRKEGQNVTLSCEQNLNHDAMYWYRQDPGQGLRLIYYSQIVNDFQKGDIAEGYSVSREKKESFPLTVTSAQKNPTAFYLCASSTQGSGNTIYFGEGSWLTVV.

The chain has TRBV7-3 and TRBJ2-5; TRBD1 agrees at 7 bases. Germline V gene data show CDR1 as SGHTA and CDR2 as FQGTGA. The length of the CDR3 is 15 residues. Trimming at V came to 5 bases and at J to 5 bases, leaving 11 bases not matched to a gene. CDR3 nucleotide sequence: TGTGCCAGCAGCCCTACAGGGGAAGGAGTGGAGACCCAGTACTTC. It specifies CASSPTGEGVETQYF. Full variable domain (rest looked up from reference TRBV7-3 and TRBJ2-5): GAGVSQTPSNKVTEKGKYVELRCDPISGHTALYWYRQSLGQGPEFLIYFQGTGAADDSGLPNDRFFAVRPEGSVSTLKIQRTERGDSAVYLCASSPTGEGVETQYFGPGTRLLVL.

This chain links TRBV5-4 with TRBJ2-2, with 9 bases identical to TRBD1. Germline CDR1 SGHNT, CDR2 YYREEE (reference sequence). CDR3 length: 17 amino acids. V dropped 4 bases and J dropped 5; count of bases not matched to a gene: 12. The CDR3 here is CASSQTGGLFRTGELFF. The DNA for the CDR3 is TGTGCCAGCAGCCAGACAGGGGGTCTATTTAGGACCGGGGAGCTGTTTTTT.

The chain links TRBV28 to TRBJ2-3, with 10 bases lining up with TRBD1. The CDR3 contains 15 residues. CDR1 MDHEN and CDR2 SYDVKM come from the germline V gene. V lost 9 bases and J lost 4; bases outside the gene matches: 10. Here the CDR3 DNA reads TGTGCCAGTGAGTGGGGGGACAGGGGCGCAGATACGCAGTATTTT. Translated, it gives CASEWGDRGADTQYF.

V and J are TRBV21-1 and TRBJ2-4; the table assigns TRBD2, which was not confirmed against the DNA. TRBV21-1 is assigned pseudogene status. The CDR3 loop spans 12 amino acids. This chain's CDR3 is CASSKGENIQYF. DNA for the CDR3: TGTGCCAGCAGCAAAGGGGAGAACATTCAGTACTTC.

This chain joins TRBV11-2 and TRBJ2-1; D unclear. Trimming cost V 4 bases and J 6 bases, with 4 bases left between them. In germline, CDR1 is SGHAT, CDR2 FQNNGV. The CDR3 is 11 amino acids. CDR3 nucleotides: TGTGCCAGCAGCTCTAGCAATGAGCAGTTCTTC. This encodes CASSSSNEQFF.